This TCR beta chain stems from a study of blood T cell repertoires in COVID-19. V gave up 0 bases and J gave up 0 bases; unmatched junction bases: 10. The CDR3 consists of 18 residues. CDR1 is SGHDT and CDR2 is YYEEEE in the germline V gene. The repertoire was sequenced with immunoSEQ multiplex PCR; TCRdb's copy has only in-frame clones and lacks some. The table includes just under 150,000 clones, about 87% detected once. This clonotype was obtained from a woman aged 45-65 years with acute or convalescent COVID-19. The sequenced sample consisted of peripheral blood. The gene calls are TRBV5-6 and TRBJ1-1, with TRBD1 matching over 8 bases. CDR3 amino acids: CASSLGEGDRGLNTEAFF. The CDR3 bases are TGTGCCAGCAGCTTGGGGGAAGGAGACAGGGGTCTGAACACTGAAGCTTTCTTT.